This entry is about one TCR beta chain. What it binds is not known. This sample is part of a study of T cells after yellow fever vaccination. Study-wide points: Abundant clonotypes from the bulk population could have been carried over as contaminants into FACS-sorted repertoires. Most clones from primary vaccination resurfaced after the booster (nearly 97% CD4, approximately 87% CD8). The secondary response peaked faster, at day 5 versus 15, but was weaker.

The V and J ends lost 4 bases and 3 bases respectively, with 12 bases between them. This CDR3 spans 13 amino acids. The germline gives CDR1 DFQATT, CDR2 SNEGSKA (reference sequence). The study made its TCR cDNA through 5'RACE template switching. That step introduced a universal primer site along with UMIs. A single record per CDR3 protein comes from TCRdb applying MiXCR to the 5' RACE reads. Among 510,000 or so distinct CDR3 sequences listed, around 21% were seen once. The source was PBMCs, collected 15 days after the yellow fever booster vaccination. The sequence came from a man aged 30 to 39 who received the YFV17D yellow fever vaccine. This chain joins TRBV20-1 and TRBJ2-5; D call uncertain. CDR3 sequence (DNA): TGCAGTGCTATCCGGAGCATAAAAGAGACCCAGTACTTC. Its protein product is CSAIRSIKETQYF.